Below, one T cell receptor beta chain is given with its context. The data stem from a study of blood T cell repertoires in COVID-19. This table comes from immunoSEQ multiplex PCR, and its TCRdb copy is limited to in-frame clones, with some not included. The sample includes about 52,000 clones, about 90% seen only once; the top ten take 15%. V lost 4 bases to trimming and J lost 6 bases, with 10 bases between them. The CDR3 extends over 13 amino acids. Germline V gene sequence: CDR1 SGHTS, CDR2 YDEGEE. The gene calls are TRBV5-8 and TRBJ2-2, with D possibly being TRBD2 (6 bases). The sample was peripheral blood. This clonotype was obtained from a human donor with active COVID-19. The donor label of this sample is uncertain. This CDR3 reads CASSLTRPGELFF. The CDR3 DNA reads as TGTGCCAGCAGCCTGACTAGGCCCGGGGAGCTGTTTTTT.